Below, 11 T cell receptor beta chains from the same sample are listed, as sequenced in a study of blood T cells in healthy people across ages. It was with a sample-barcoded 5' primer and a J-beta primer mix that a second PCR of about 7 to 12 cycles was run. A single record per CDR3 protein comes from TCRdb applying MiXCR to the 5' RACE reads. The table shows hundreds of thousands of distinct CDR3 sequences, with under 25% occurring only once. Sample: blood. These receptors came from a man in his 70s in good health.

Only a few counts were recorded for this clonotype. The J gene is TRBJ2-3, the V gene TRBV7-3; tentative D call: TRBD2 (6 bases). Per germline, CDR1 SGHTA and CDR2 FQGTGA. The CDR3 totals 17 residues. Between the trimmed V and J ends, which lost 2 bases and 0 bases, there was a span of 15 bases. CDR3: CASSLAGNRLSTDTQYF. The CDR3 DNA follows: TGTGCCAGCAGCTTAGCGGGAAACCGTCTTAGCACAGATACGCAGTATTTT.

This clonotype was observed a handful of times. The chain carries TRBV5-1 and TRBJ2-5; tentatively, D is TRBD1 (5 bases). The J call may be incorrect, as the DNA end agrees better with TRBJ2-7. Germline CDR1 SGHRS, CDR2 YFSETQ. There are 16 residues in the CDR3. The CDR3 DNA is TGCGCCAGCAGCTTGAGTCTTGGTGCGGACACCTACGAGCAGTACTTC. Translating gives CASSLSLGADTYEQYF.

This clonotype has a count of ten or more. This chain joins TRBV5-1 and TRBJ1-2, with TRBD1 matching over 7 bases. Unmatched junction bases numbered 2, after V lost 4 bases and J lost 2 bases. The germline V gene encodes CDR1 SGHRS and CDR2 YFSETQ. This CDR3 comprises 13 residues. The CDR3 reads CASSPTGNYGYTF. In nucleotides, the CDR3 is TGCGCCAGCAGCCCGACAGGGAACTATGGCTACACCTTC.

This clonotype was seen a single time. V is TRBV28 and J is TRBJ1-2; TRBD1 aligns across 7 bases. Germline V gene sequence: CDR1 MDHEN, CDR2 SYDVKM. This CDR3 spans 14 amino acids. Unmatched junction bases numbered 3, after V lost 3 bases and J lost 2 bases. This CDR3 reads CASSFWGQNYGYTF. For the CDR3, the DNA is TGTGCCAGCAGTTTTTGGGGACAGAACTATGGCTACACCTTC.

This clonotype has just a few counts. The CDR3 DNA reads as TGTGCCAGCAGCCCGCTGGATGCAACTAATGAAAAACTGTTTTTT. This encodes CASSPLDATNEKLFF. The chain links TRBV12-3 or TRBV12-4 to TRBJ1-4; D is unclear. V lost 6 bases, J lost 0 bases, and 11 bases lay in between. The length of the CDR3 is 15 residues.

V usage is TRBV28 and J usage is TRBJ2-3, with 10 bases lining up with TRBD2. CDR1 MDHEN and CDR2 SYDVKM come from the germline V gene. CDR3 length: 14 amino acids. Trimming took 8 bases from V and 6 from J; bases not matched to a gene: 8. The CDR3 DNA follows: TGTGCCAGCGAGGAAGCGGGAGGGCTTGATACGCAGTATTTT. This encodes CASEEAGGLDTQYF.

The chain recombines TRBV7-8 with TRBJ2-7, with D unclear. The CDR3 runs 14 residues. Deletions cut 1 base from V and 1 base from J, with 8 bases between. The germline CDR1 and CDR2 sequences are SGHVS and FQNEAQ. In nucleotides, the CDR3 is TGTGCCAGCAGCTTAGACACACCTTCCTACGAGCAGTACTTC. Protein sequence: CASSLDTPSYEQYF.

In its sample, this clonotype was seen a few times. The chain combines TRBV7-9 with TRBJ2-3; D call uncertain. Germline CDR1 and CDR2: SEHNR and FQNEAQ (reference sequence). With 7 bases removed from V and 1 base from J, the gap between germline ends came to 9 bases. CDR3 length: 13 amino acids. The CDR3 sequence is CASTAEGTDTQYF. Here the CDR3 DNA reads TGTGCCAGCACCGCCGAGGGCACAGATACGCAGTATTTT.

This clonotype was seen a single time. The rearrangement joins TRBV5-4 to TRBJ2-1; the match to TRBD2 covers 10 bases. The length of the CDR3 is 15 residues. CDR1 and CDR2 (germline): SGHNT, YYREEE (reference sequence). Unmatched junction bases numbered 6, after V lost 2 bases and J lost 7 bases. The CDR3: CASSFFLAGVNEQFF. CDR3 DNA sequence: TGTGCCAGCAGCTTTTTCCTAGCGGGAGTTAATGAGCAGTTCTTC.

This chain joins TRBV6-2 or TRBV6-3 and TRBJ2-5; D is ambiguous. Trimming took 0 bases from V and 2 from J, leaving 10 bases between them. Germline V gene lookup returns CDR1 MNHEY and CDR2 SVGEGT. The CDR3 consists of 15 residues. The CDR3 loop is CASSYSITSQETQYF. As DNA, the CDR3 is TGTGCCAGCAGTTACTCGATCACAAGTCAAGAGACCCAGTACTTC.

In its sample, this clonotype was seen a few times. Here the CDR3 reads CASRSTGSIQYF. Here the CDR3 DNA reads TGTGCCAGCAGGTCTACAGGGAGCATTCAGTACTTC. This sequence joins TRBV7-9 and TRBJ2-4, with D perhaps TRBD1 (6 bases). The germline gives CDR1 SEHNR, CDR2 FQNEAQ (reference sequence). V lost 6 bases, J lost 9 bases, and 12 bases lay in between. This CDR3 is 12 amino acids long.